The 31 T cell receptor beta chains given below trace back to one sample, sequenced in a study of blood T cells in healthy people across ages. For the second PCR, which ran for roughly 6 to 12 cycles, a sample-barcoded 5' primer and a J-beta primer mix were used. TCRdb re-called the 5' RACE reads with MiXCR, one entry per CDR3 protein. The table has about 940,000 distinct CDR3 sequences, 48% seen once. Sequenced material: blood. These receptors were collected from a man aged 25 to 40 in good health.

This chain uses TRBV14 with TRBJ2-1; D remains ambiguous. V was shortened by 4 bases and J by 7 bases, with 11 bases between the two germline ends. This CDR3 comprises 13 residues. The germline V gene has CDR1 SGHDN and CDR2 FVKESK. CDR3 in DNA: TGTGCCAGCAGCCCCTCCGTGAGGAATGAGCAGTTCTTC. Translating it yields CASSPSVRNEQFF.

This chain joins TRBV30 and TRBJ1-4, with D perhaps TRBD1 (5 bases). Germline V gives CDR1 GTSNPN, CDR2 SVGIG (reference sequence). The V and J ends lost 0 bases and 7 bases respectively, with 15 bases between them. The CDR3 is 15 amino acids. The CDR3 sequence: CAWSVKRGSGEKLFF. The CDR3 DNA is TGTGCCTGGAGTGTGAAGAGGGGTTCGGGTGAAAAACTGTTTTTT. Full variable domain (outside the CDR3, taken from reference TRBV30 and TRBJ1-4): SQTIHQWPATLVQPVGSPLSLECTVEGTSNPNLYWYRQAAGRGLQLLFYSVGIGQISSEVPQNLSASRPQDRQFILSSKKLLLSDSGFYLCAWSVKRGSGEKLFFGSGTQLSVL.

This clonotype occurred a few times. V is TRBV20-1 and J is TRBJ2-7, with 16 nucleotides matching TRBD2. Germline CDR1 and CDR2: DFQATT and SNEGSKA (reference sequence). With 3 bases clipped from V and 11 bases from J, the junction kept 7 bases outside the gene matches. The CDR3 is 14 residues long. The CDR3 region has the DNA TGCAGTGCTAGCCCCGGGACTAGCGGGGGGGCGGAGTACTTC. This translates into CSASPGTSGGAEYF.

The chain carries TRBV7-9 and TRBJ2-5; no clear D gene. The CDR3 extends over 14 amino acids. The V gene lost 7 bases and the J gene lost 5 bases, with 17 bases spanning the gap. Germline assignment: CDR1 SEHNR and CDR2 FQNEAQ (reference sequence). CDR3 bases: TGTGCCAGCACCCTCCACGATGGTCAGGAGACCCAGTACTTC. This sequence encodes CASTLHDGQETQYF. Together with reference TRBV7-9 and TRBJ2-5, the CDR3 gives the full variable domain: DTGVSQNPRHKITKRGQNVTFRCDPISEHNRLYWYRQTLGQGPEFLTYFQNEAQLEKSRLLSDRFSAERPKGSFSTLEIQRTEQGDSAMYLCASTLHDGQETQYFGPGTRLLVL.

In DNA, the CDR3 is TGTGCCATCAGTGAGTCGGGAGCGACTAGCACAGATACGCAGTATTTT. The encoded protein is CAISESGATSTDTQYF. The chain uses TRBV10-3 and TRBJ2-3; the D gene is possibly TRBD2 (5 bases). This CDR3 comprises 16 residues. The V gene lost 0 bases and the J gene lost 0 bases, with 10 bases spanning the gap. Germline loops: CDR1 ENHRY, CDR2 SYGVKD.

This clonotype was seen a handful of times. Possible read error: a much larger clone is one base away. The J gene is TRBJ2-3, the V gene TRBV7-2; D may be TRBD2 (5 bases). This CDR3 is built from 15 residues. Per germline, CDR1 SGHTA and CDR2 FQGNSA. Trimming took off 1 base at V and 3 bases at J, with 11 bases between the two ends. CDR3 coding DNA: TGTGCCAGCAGCTTAGACGGGATCGGGACAGATACGCAGTATTTT. Translation gives CASSLDGIGTDTQYF.

The chain joins TRBV6-1 to TRBJ1-6; D is undetermined. The CDR3 runs 13 residues. Germline V gene data show CDR1 as MNHNS and CDR2 as SASEGT. Trimming shortened V by 0 bases and J by 9 bases, and 6 bases separated the two germline ends. The CDR3 sequence: CASSEAEVSPLHF. CDR3 in DNA: TGTGCCAGCAGTGAAGCCGAGGTTTCACCCCTCCACTTT.

The genes are TRBV6-5 and TRBJ1-6; tentatively, D is TRBD1 (5 bases). V lost 0 bases and J 7 bases, leaving 19 bases between the germline ends. CDR1 and CDR2 from the germline V gene are MNHEY and SVGAGI. This CDR3 has 18 amino acids. This CDR3 is CASSYSVLGAGRNSPLHF. The CDR3 DNA reads TGTGCCAGCAGTTACTCGGTCCTTGGGGCAGGACGGAATTCACCCCTCCACTTT.

The chain recombines TRBV11-2 with TRBJ1-4, with 10 bases matching TRBD1. Looked up from germline, CDR1 is SGHAT and CDR2 is FQNNGV. This CDR3 is built from 15 residues. The ends lost 5 bases at V and 6 bases at J; junction bases unmatched: 6. The CDR3 loop reads CASSTEDRGYEKLFF. CDR3 coding DNA: TGTGCCAGCAGCACTGAGGACAGGGGGTATGAAAAACTGTTTTTT.

This clonotype has more than one count but fewer than ten. The CDR3 region is CATASGQGDSPLHF. The CDR3, as DNA: TGTGCCACCGCTTCGGGACAGGGCGATTCACCCCTCCACTTT. The chain couples TRBV10-3 to TRBJ1-6, with 9 bases matching TRBD1. The CDR3 has 14 residues. The V and J ends lost 10 bases and 8 bases, in that order; junction bases with no gene match: 9. CDR1 and CDR2 from the germline V gene are ENHRY and SYGVKD.

The chain couples TRBV6-5 to TRBJ2-1; 10 nucleotides align to TRBD1. The CDR3 consists of 15 residues. Losses at the gene ends were 6 bases for V and 10 bases for J; bases not matched to a gene: 12. Looked up from germline, CDR1 is MNHEY and CDR2 is SVGAGI. This chain's CDR3 is CASRAPGQGFAEQFF. DNA of the CDR3: TGTGCCAGCAGAGCTCCGGGACAGGGGTTCGCCGAGCAGTTCTTC.

This chain links TRBV5-1 with TRBJ2-1, with TRBD2 matching 11 bases. Germline assignment: CDR1 SGHRS and CDR2 YFSETQ. V shed 4 bases and J 4 bases; nucleotides not matched to a gene: 7. This CDR3 region has 16 residues. The CDR3 loop is CASSPASGGTYNEQFF. DNA of the CDR3: TGCGCCAGCAGCCCCGCTAGCGGGGGGACTTACAATGAGCAGTTCTTC.

V gene TRBV28 combines with J gene TRBJ2-3; possible D gene TRBD2, 7 bases. CDR3 size: 13 residues. The germline gives CDR1 MDHEN, CDR2 SYDVKM. The CDR3 nucleotides read TGTGCGGGACGGGGGGCGGAAACAGATACGCAGTATTTT. Encoded protein: CAGRGAETDTQYF.

This chain links TRBV5-1 with TRBJ2-5; possibly TRBD1 for D (5 bases). V was cut by 4 bases and J by 2 bases, with 18 bases left in between. Germline CDR1 SGHRS, CDR2 YFSETQ. The CDR3 is made up of 16 amino acids. The CDR3, as DNA: TGCGCCAGCAGCCAAGGGCCTGCTGGGGCACAAGAGACCCAGTACTTC. As protein: CASSQGPAGAQETQYF.

This clonotype was recorded at least ten times. The chain recombines TRBV7-2 with TRBJ2-7; D remains ambiguous. Trimming left V 0 bases short and J 1 base short, with 10 bases between. Germline V CDR1 and CDR2: SGHTA, FQGNSA. CDR3 length: 15 amino acids. This CDR3 reads CASSLAYTRSYEQYF. The CDR3, as DNA: TGTGCCAGCAGCTTAGCTTATACGCGGTCCTACGAGCAGTACTTC.

This clonotype has a handful of counts. The chain recombines TRBV5-4 with TRBJ1-1; D is uncertain. CDR1 is SGHNT and CDR2 is YYREEE in the germline V gene (reference sequence). The CDR3 consists of 11 residues. The V gene lost 3 bases and the J gene lost 5 bases, with 5 bases spanning the gap. The CDR3: CASSSRTEAFF. DNA for the CDR3: TGTGCCAGCAGCTCGAGGACTGAAGCTTTCTTT.

The chain employs TRBV27 and TRBJ1-1; 7 bases fit TRBD1. The CDR3 extends over 14 amino acids. Germline values: CDR1 MNHEY, CDR2 SMNVEV (reference sequence). J lost 3 bases, V lost 3 bases, and 4 bases had no gene match. The CDR3: CASSFQGGHTEAFF. The CDR3, as DNA: TGTGCCAGCAGTTTCCAGGGGGGGCACACTGAAGCTTTCTTT.

The rearrangement links TRBV7-2 to TRBJ2-1; 7 nucleotides agree with TRBD1. CDR1 is SGHTA, CDR2 FQGNSA, per germline. This CDR3 is built from 14 residues. Trimming removed 1 base from V and 7 bases from J; junction bases left unmatched: 4. CDR3 loop: CASSLEGARNEQFF. CDR3 DNA: TGTGCCAGCAGCTTAGAGGGGGCGAGAAATGAGCAGTTCTTC. Full variable domain (rest looked up from reference TRBV7-2 and TRBJ2-1): GAGVSQSPSNKVTEKGKDVELRCDPISGHTALYWYRQSLGQGLEFLIYFQGNSAPDKSGLPSDRFSAERTGGSVSTLTIQRTQQEDSAVYLCASSLEGARNEQFFGPGTRLTVL.

J is TRBJ2-7 and V is TRBV12-3 or TRBV12-4; TRBD1 matches at 7 bases. V lost 5 bases to trimming and J lost 3 bases; unmatched junction nucleotides: 10. CDR3 length equals 15 residues. For the CDR3, the DNA is TGTGCCAGCAGTCGCCCCGGGACAGTTTTCTACGAGCAGTACTTC. Translation gives CASSRPGTVFYEQYF.

This clonotype was detected once. This chain uses TRBV3-1 with TRBJ2-3; a possible D gene is TRBD2 (6 bases). Germline loops: CDR1 LGHDT, CDR2 YNNKEL (reference sequence). This CDR3 is 18 amino acids long. The V end lost 4 bases, the J end lost 0 bases, and 20 bases lay between the germline ends. The CDR3 loop reads CASSPKVLARTSTDTQYF. The CDR3 DNA sequence: TGTGCCAGCAGCCCAAAGGTACTAGCCCGAACTAGCACAGATACGCAGTATTTT.

Ten or more counts support this clonotype. The rearrangement joins TRBV12-3 or TRBV12-4 to TRBJ2-7; TRBD2 matches at 9 bases. Trimming at V came to 5 bases and at J to 4 bases, leaving 9 bases not matched to a gene. The CDR3 is 15 residues long. The CDR3 is CASSLGSGGEYEQYF. The DNA of the CDR3 is TGTGCCAGCAGTCTCGGTAGCGGGGGCGAATACGAGCAGTACTTC.

This clonotype was seen more than once but under ten times. The rearrangement links TRBV5-5 to TRBJ1-1, with D unresolved. The V end lost 4 bases, the J end lost 6 bases, and 13 bases lay between the germline ends. This CDR3 has 13 residues. Looked up from germline, CDR1 is SGHKS and CDR2 is YYEKEE (reference sequence). CDR3 sequence: CASSLAVGPEAFF. The CDR3 nucleotides are TGTGCCAGCAGCCTAGCAGTAGGGCCTGAAGCTTTCTTT. The full variable domain, in which reference TRBV5-5 and TRBJ1-1 provide the parts outside the CDR3, is DAGVTQSPTHLIKTRGQQVTLRCSPISGHKSVSWYQQVLGQGPQFIFQYYEKEERGRGNFPDRFSARQFPNYSSELNVNALLLGDSALYLCASSLAVGPEAFFGQGTRLTVV.

The chain recombines TRBV7-2 with TRBJ2-3; D is unclear. This CDR3 has 17 amino acids. Trimming cost V 4 bases and J 3 bases, with 20 bases left between them. Germline V gene lookup returns CDR1 SGHTA and CDR2 FQGNSA. The CDR3 region is CASSSPSTGWITDTQYF. The CDR3 DNA sequence: TGTGCCAGCAGCTCCCCCAGTACCGGGTGGATTACAGATACGCAGTATTTT. The full variable domain, rest sourced from reference TRBV7-2 and TRBJ2-3, is GAGVSQSPSNKVTEKGKDVELRCDPISGHTALYWYRQSLGQGLEFLIYFQGNSAPDKSGLPSDRFSAERTGGSVSTLTIQRTQQEDSAVYLCASSSPSTGWITDTQYFGPGTRLTVL.

The chain carries TRBV7-2 and TRBJ2-7, with 10 bases aligning to TRBD1. Per the germline V gene, CDR1 is SGHTA and CDR2 is FQGNSA. V shed 6 bases and J 6 bases; nucleotides not matched to a gene: 8. The CDR3 totals 14 residues. CDR3 residues: CASRPGTGVGEQYF. DNA of the CDR3: TGTGCCAGCAGACCCGGGACAGGGGTGGGCGAGCAGTACTTC.

There are a few counts of this clonotype. V usage is TRBV6-1 and J usage is TRBJ2-1; 7 nucleotides agree with TRBD1. Per germline, CDR1 MNHNS and CDR2 SASEGT. The CDR3 is 15 amino acids. V was pared by 5 bases and J by 2 bases, with 6 bases of the junction left unmatched. CDR3 region: CASSPRQGPYNEQFF. Written as DNA, the CDR3 is TGTGCCAGCAGTCCGAGACAGGGCCCCTACAATGAGCAGTTCTTC.

The V and J genes are TRBV6-2 or TRBV6-3 and TRBJ2-1; D remains unclear. The germline gives CDR1 MNHEY, CDR2 SVGEGT. CDR3 length equals 15 residues. V was shortened by 8 bases and J by 0 bases, with 14 bases between the two germline ends. The CDR3, as DNA: TGTGCCAGCGGGTCGGCGATCCCCTCCTACAATGAGCAGTTCTTC. It specifies CASGSAIPSYNEQFF.

As regards this clonotype: Given a much more abundant clone one base away, this may be a read error. The chain recombines TRBV6-2 or TRBV6-3 with TRBJ2-1; TRBD1 or TRBD2 may be the D gene (6 bases each). Germline V gene lookup returns CDR1 MNHEY and CDR2 SVGEGT. The CDR3 totals 14 residues. The CDR3 loop is CASSSLGGPNERFF. The DNA of the CDR3 is TGTGCCAGCAGTTCCCTAGGGGGGCCTAATGAGCGGTTCTTC.

The sample holds a few counts of this clonotype. The chain couples TRBV6-6 to TRBJ1-2, with D perhaps TRBD1 (6 bases). Germline values: CDR1 MNHNY, CDR2 SVGAGI (reference sequence). The CDR3 totals 11 residues. Trimming took off 7 bases at V and 8 bases at J, with 11 bases between the two ends. The chain's CDR3 is CASTRGGGYTF. The CDR3 bases are TGTGCCAGCACTCGTGGGGGCGGCTACACCTTC.

The gene calls are TRBV6-2 or TRBV6-3 and TRBJ2-7, with D possibly called TRBD1 or TRBD2 (5 bases each). In germline, CDR1 is MNHEY, CDR2 SVGEGT. The ends were cut back, 11 bases at V and 2 bases at J, with 13 bases in the middle. CDR3 length: 12 residues. The CDR3 reads CAGGVKPYEQYF. In nucleotides, the CDR3 is TGTGCCGGGGGAGTGAAACCCTACGAGCAGTACTTC.

This clonotype was seen a handful of times. V is TRBV18 and J is TRBJ2-5, with 16 bases fitting TRBD2. The germline CDR1 and CDR2 sequences are KGHSH and LQKENI. CDR3 size: 18 residues. The junction had 8 bases not matched to a gene; V was cut back by 5 bases and J by 2 bases. Written as DNA, the CDR3 is TGTGCCAGCTCAACCGGGACTAGCGGGGGGGCGCGGCAAGAGACCCAGTACTTC. It yields the protein CASSTGTSGGARQETQYF.

A few counts support this clonotype. This rearrangement joins TRBV9 to TRBJ2-3; tentatively, D is TRBD2 (6 bases). The CDR3 sequence is 16 residues long. V lost 2 bases and J 6 bases, leaving 19 bases between the germline ends. The germline gives CDR1 SGDLS, CDR2 YYNGEE. The CDR3 DNA reads TGTGCCAGCAGCGTGCAGGGCCTTCTCGCGGGGGATACGCAGTATTTT. Translated, it gives CASSVQGLLAGDTQYF.